These T cell receptor beta chains were read from a single sample in a study of T cells of healthy individuals. Each CDR3 protein is one row after TCRdb ran MiXCR on the 5' RACE reads. The sample lists about 96,000 distinct CDR3 sequences; 15% to 20% were seen once. These TCRs come from a human donor in good health. CDR3s leave out the opening cysteine and the closing phenylalanine or tryptophan. Fields, in order: V gene, CDR3 protein.

V gene: TRBV4-3; CDR3 protein: ASSQDLPVATNEKLF
V gene: TRBV2; CDR3 protein: ASSVLRDRGNYGYT
V gene: TRBV2; CDR3 protein: ASGNYEQY
V gene: TRBV11-2; CDR3 protein: ASSLARDSYGYT
V gene: TRBV11-2; CDR3 protein: ASSLGSKYEQY
V gene: TRBV6-2/TRBV6-3; CDR3 protein: ASSYLPGRGPLEQF
V gene: TRBV7-2; CDR3 protein: ASSLAGQGASNQPQH
V gene: TRBV7-2; CDR3 protein: ASSSYGQGAEAF
V gene: TRBV4-3; CDR3 protein: ASSQESGTYEQY
V gene: TRBV7-9; CDR3 protein: ASSRRAGLRTDTQY
V gene: TRBV4-1; CDR3 protein: ASSGSPAGNTIY
V gene: TRBV3-1; CDR3 protein: ASSPTGNRETQY
V gene: TRBV28; CDR3 protein: ASSRTGSPY
V gene: TRBV28; CDR3 protein: AISPSRGGSETQY
V gene: TRBV27; CDR3 protein: ASSPLDRGYGYT